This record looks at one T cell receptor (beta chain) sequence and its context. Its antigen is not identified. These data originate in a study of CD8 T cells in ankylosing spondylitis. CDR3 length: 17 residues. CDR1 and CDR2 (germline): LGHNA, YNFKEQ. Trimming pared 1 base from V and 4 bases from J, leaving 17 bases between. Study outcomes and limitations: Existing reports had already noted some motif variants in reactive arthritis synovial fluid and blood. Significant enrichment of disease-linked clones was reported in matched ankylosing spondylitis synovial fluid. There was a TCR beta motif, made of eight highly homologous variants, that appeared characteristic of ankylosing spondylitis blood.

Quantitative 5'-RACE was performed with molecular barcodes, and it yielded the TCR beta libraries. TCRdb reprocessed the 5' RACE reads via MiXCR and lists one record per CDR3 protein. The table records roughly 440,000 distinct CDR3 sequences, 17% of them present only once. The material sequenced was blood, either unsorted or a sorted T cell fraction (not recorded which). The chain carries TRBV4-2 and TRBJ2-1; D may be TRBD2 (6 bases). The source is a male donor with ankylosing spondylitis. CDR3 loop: CASSQVGGGGAYNEQFF. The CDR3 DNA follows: TGTGCCAGCAGCCAAGTCGGGGGTGGAGGAGCTTACAATGAGCAGTTCTTC.